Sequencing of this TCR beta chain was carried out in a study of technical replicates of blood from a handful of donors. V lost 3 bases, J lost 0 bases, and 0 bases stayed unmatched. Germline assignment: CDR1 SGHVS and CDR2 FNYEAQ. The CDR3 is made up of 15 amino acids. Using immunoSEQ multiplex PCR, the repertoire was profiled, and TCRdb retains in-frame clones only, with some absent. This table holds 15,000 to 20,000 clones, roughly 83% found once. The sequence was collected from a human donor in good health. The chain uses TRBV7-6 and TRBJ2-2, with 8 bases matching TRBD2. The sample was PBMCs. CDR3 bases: TGTGCCAGCAGCTTGGGACTAGCGAACACCGGGGAGCTGTTTTTT. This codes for CASSLGLANTGELFF.